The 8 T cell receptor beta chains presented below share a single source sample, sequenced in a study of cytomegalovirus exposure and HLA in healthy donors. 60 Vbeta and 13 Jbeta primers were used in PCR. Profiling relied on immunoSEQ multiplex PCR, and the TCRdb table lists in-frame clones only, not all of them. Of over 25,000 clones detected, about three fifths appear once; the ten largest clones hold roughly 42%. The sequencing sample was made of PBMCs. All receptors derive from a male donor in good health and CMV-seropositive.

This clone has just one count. Here the CDR3 DNA reads TGTGCCTGGGCCGAGTCTATAGGGACTAGCGTAGCCTACGAGCAGTACTTC. This sequence encodes CAWAESIGTSVAYEQYF. The J gene is TRBJ2-7, the V gene TRBV30, with TRBD2 matching over 10 bases. V trimming: 5 bases; J trimming: 2 bases; junction bases outside the gene matches: 15. The CDR3 sequence is 17 residues long. CDR1 is GTSNPN and CDR2 is SVGIG in the germline V gene (reference sequence).

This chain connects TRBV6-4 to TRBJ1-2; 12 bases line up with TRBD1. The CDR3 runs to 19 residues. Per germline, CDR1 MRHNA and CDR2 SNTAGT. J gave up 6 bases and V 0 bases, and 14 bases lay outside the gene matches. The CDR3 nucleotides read TGTGCCAGCAGTGACTCAGGGACAGGGGGCGCCCCCCTTGGTGATGGCTACACCTTC. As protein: CASSDSGTGGAPLGDGYTF.

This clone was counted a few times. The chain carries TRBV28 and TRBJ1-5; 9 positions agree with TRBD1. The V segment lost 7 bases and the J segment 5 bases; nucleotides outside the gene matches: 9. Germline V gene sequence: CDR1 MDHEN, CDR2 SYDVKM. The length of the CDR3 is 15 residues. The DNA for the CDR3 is TGTGCCAGCACCGAGACAGGGGGAAGTTATCAGCCCCAGCATTTT. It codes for CASTETGGSYQPQHF.

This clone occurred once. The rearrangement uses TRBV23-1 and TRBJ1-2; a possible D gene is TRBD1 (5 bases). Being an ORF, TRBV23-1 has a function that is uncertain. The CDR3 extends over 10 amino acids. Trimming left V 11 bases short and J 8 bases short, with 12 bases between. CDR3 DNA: TGCGCCGTGTCCCAGGGAGGCTACACCTTC. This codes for CAVSQGGYTF.

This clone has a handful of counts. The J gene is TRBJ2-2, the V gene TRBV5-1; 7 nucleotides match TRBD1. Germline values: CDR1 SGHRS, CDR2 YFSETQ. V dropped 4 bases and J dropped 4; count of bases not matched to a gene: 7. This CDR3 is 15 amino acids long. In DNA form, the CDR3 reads TGCGCCAGCAGCCCGGTAGGGGGCGGCACCGGGGAGCTGTTTTTT. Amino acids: CASSPVGGGTGELFF.

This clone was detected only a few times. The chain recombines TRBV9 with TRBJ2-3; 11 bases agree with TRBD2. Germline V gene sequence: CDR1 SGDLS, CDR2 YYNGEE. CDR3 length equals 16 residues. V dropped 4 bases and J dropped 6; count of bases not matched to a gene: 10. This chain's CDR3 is CASSFDLAGGMDTQYF. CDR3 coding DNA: TGTGCCAGCAGCTTCGACCTAGCGGGAGGCATGGATACGCAGTATTTT.

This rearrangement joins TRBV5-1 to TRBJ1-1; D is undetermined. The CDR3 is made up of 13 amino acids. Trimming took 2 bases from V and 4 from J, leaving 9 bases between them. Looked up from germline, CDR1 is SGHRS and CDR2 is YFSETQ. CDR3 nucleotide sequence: TGCGCCAGCAGCTTTGGGGAGGGCACTGAAGCTTTCTTT. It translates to CASSFGEGTEAFF.

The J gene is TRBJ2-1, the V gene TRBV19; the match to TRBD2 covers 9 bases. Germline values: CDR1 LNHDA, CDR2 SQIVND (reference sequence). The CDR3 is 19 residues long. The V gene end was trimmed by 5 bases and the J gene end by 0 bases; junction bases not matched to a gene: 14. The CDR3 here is CASSGLAGGPPSSYNEQFF. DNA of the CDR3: TGTGCCAGTAGTGGTCTGGCGGGGGGGCCTCCTAGCTCCTACAATGAGCAGTTCTTC.